These 21 T cell receptor beta chains share one sample of origin, sequenced in a study of CD8+CD57+ T cells in acquired aplastic anemia. Sequencing was done on patients that had shown CD8+CD57+ cell expansion by flow cytometry. Genomic DNA constituted the template upon which TCR beta VDJ and CDR3 profiling was performed. In TCRdb, the reads were re-called with MiXCR into one record per CDR3 protein. The sample has approximately 300,000 distinct CDR3 sequences, about three fifths seen once; the top ten hold around 1.2%. Input material: sorted CD4+, CD8+, or CD8+CD57+ T cells (not recorded which) from PBMCs. The receptors were gathered from a human donor with aplastic anemia.

This clonotype was seen many times. The V gene is TRBV5-5, the J gene TRBJ2-1; D gene ambiguous. Germline-derived CDR1 and CDR2 are SGHKS and YYEKEE (reference sequence). The CDR3 has 15 amino acids. V was clipped by 5 bases and J by 0 bases, with 12 bases between them. This chain's CDR3 is CASSVTESSYNEQFF. For the CDR3, the DNA is TGTGCCAGCAGTGTAACAGAGAGCTCCTACAATGAGCAGTTCTTC.

A word on this clonotype: Lacking the conserved final phenylalanine or tryptophan, this CDR3 likely reflects a read error. CDR3 DNA: TGCAGTGCTCCCACCTCTTTCGTTGGCTACACCCTC. Translated: CSAPTSFVGYTL. V is TRBV20-1 and J is TRBJ1-2; D is undetermined. This CDR3 is 12 amino acids long. V lost 5 bases and J 7 bases, leaving 14 bases between the germline ends. Per the germline V gene, CDR1 is DFQATT and CDR2 is SNEGSKA (reference sequence).

As concerns this clonotype: The junction shows a germline mismatch at one end, possibly a read error. This sequence joins TRBV7-8 and TRBJ1-1; D gene uncertain. The germline CDR1 and CDR2 sequences are SGHVS and FQNEAQ. The CDR3 loop spans 11 amino acids. DNA of the CDR3: TGTGCCAGCAGTATCACGCTTCAGGCTCTCTTT. Its protein is CASSITLQALF. Filled out from reference TRBV7-8 and TRBJ1-1, the complete variable domain reads GAGVSQSPRYKVAKRGQDVALRCDPISGHVSLFWYQQALGQGPEFLTYFQNEAQLDKSGLPSDRFFAERPEGSVSTLKIQRTQQEDSAVYLCASSITLQALFGQGTRLTVV.

This rearrangement joins TRBV24-1 to TRBJ2-5; 13 positions match TRBD2. Per germline, CDR1 KGHDR and CDR2 SFDVKD. The CDR3 is made up of 17 amino acids. Unmatched junction bases numbered 3, after V lost 3 bases and J lost 0 bases. CDR3 bases: TGTGCCACCAGTGATCCTACTAGCGGGGGGGACCAAGAGACCCAGTACTTC. Its protein is CATSDPTSGGDQETQYF.

V usage is TRBV19 and J usage is TRBJ2-1; the match to TRBD1 covers 9 bases. The CDR3 sequence is 17 residues long. Germline-derived CDR1 and CDR2 are LNHDA and SQIVND (reference sequence). V trimming: 7 bases; J trimming: 8 bases; junction bases outside the gene matches: 18. Written as DNA, the CDR3 is TGTGCCAGTACCTCACACCGTGGGACAGGGCGGGTGGATGAGCAGTTCTTC. Encoded protein: CASTSHRGTGRVDEQFF.

J is TRBJ1-5 and V is TRBV7-9; D is possibly TRBD1 (5 bases). V was pared by 5 bases and J by 1 base, with 12 bases between. CDR1 and CDR2 (germline): SEHNR, FQNEAQ (reference sequence). The CDR3 covers 15 residues. The CDR3 DNA reads TGTGCCAGCAGCCAAGGGGACTTGAGCAATCAGCCCCAGCATTTT. Its protein product is CASSQGDLSNQPQHF.

This clonotype was recorded a few times. The rearrangement uses TRBV7-3 and TRBJ1-4, with TRBD1 as a possible D gene (5 bases). Germline-derived CDR1 and CDR2 are SGHTA and FQGTGA. The V end was cut by 2 bases, the J end by 7 bases, with 5 bases between. CDR3 size: 12 residues. Here the CDR3 reads CASSLQGEKLFF. The CDR3 DNA reads as TGTGCCAGCAGCTTACAGGGTGAAAAACTGTTTTTT.

CDR3 sequence: CASSPDPSGNSPLHF. The CDR3 bases are TGTGCCAGCAGCCCCGACCCCTCCGGTAATTCACCCCTCCACTTT. This chain links TRBV12-3 or TRBV12-4 with TRBJ1-6; the D is unclear. V was clipped by 6 bases and J by 6 bases, with 15 bases between them. The CDR3 length is 15 residues.

Concerning this clonotype: The junction shows a germline mismatch at one end, possibly a read error. As DNA, the CDR3 is TGTGCCAGCAGTCGAAAATACAGGGGGACGGCGAACACTGAAGCTTTCTTT. This encodes CASSRKYRGTANTEAFF. The chain is built from TRBV10-3 and TRBJ1-1; 8 bases fit TRBD1. This CDR3 spans 17 amino acids. CDR1 ENHRY and CDR2 SYGVKD come from the germline V gene.

J is TRBJ2-7 and V is TRBV5-1, with D perhaps matching TRBD2 (6 bases). CDR1 is SGHRS and CDR2 is YFSETQ in the germline V gene. V lost 0 bases and J 5 bases, leaving 15 bases between the germline ends. The CDR3 has 15 amino acids. CDR3 DNA: TGCGCCAGCAGCTTGGGGTTGGAGGGTCTAAACGAGCAGTACTTC. Its translation is CASSLGLEGLNEQYF.

This chain connects TRBV9 to TRBJ1-5, with no clear D. The ends were cut back, 4 bases at V and 5 bases at J, with 10 bases in the middle. Looked up from germline, CDR1 is SGDLS and CDR2 is YYNGEE. The CDR3 runs 13 residues. Here the CDR3 DNA reads TGTGCCAGCAGCCGCCGGGAGGATCAGCCCCAGCATTTT. Protein product: CASSRREDQPQHF. The full variable domain, its missing parts supplied by reference TRBV9 and TRBJ1-5, is DSGVTQTPKHLITATGQRVTLRCSPRSGDLSVYWYQQSLDQGLQFLIQYYNGEERAKGNILERFSAQQFPDLHSELNLSSLELGDSALYFCASSRREDQPQHFGDGTRLSIL.

The rearrangement uses TRBV7-9 and TRBJ2-5, with D possibly being TRBD1 or TRBD2 (5 bases each). The J call could be wrong; TRBJ2-7 is a better fit for the DNA end. This CDR3 is 13 amino acids long. Germline CDR1 is SEHNR and CDR2 is FQNEAQ (reference sequence). As DNA, the CDR3 is TGTGCCAGTCGGGACGCAGCCTCCTACGAGCAGTACTTC. This codes for CASRDAASYEQYF.

This clonotype was detected a few times. This chain connects TRBV9 to TRBJ1-6; no definite D call. Germline CDR1 reads SGDLS; CDR2 reads YYNGEE. Trimming stripped 3 bases from V and 8 bases from J, with 9 bases between. The CDR3 runs to 13 residues. The CDR3 sequence is CASSAHGDSPLHF. The CDR3 bases are TGTGCCAGCAGCGCCCACGGGGATTCACCCCTCCACTTT.

This chain joins TRBV20-1 and TRBJ1-1, with 8 bases that match TRBD1. J lost 1 base, V lost 5 bases, and 6 bases had no gene match. CDR1 is DFQATT, CDR2 SNEGSKA, per germline (reference sequence). The CDR3 consists of 14 residues. The CDR3 protein is CSASQTGENTEAFF. The CDR3, as DNA: TGCAGTGCTTCCCAGACAGGGGAGAACACTGAAGCTTTCTTT.

This clonotype was seen a handful of times. V is TRBV9 and J is TRBJ1-3; 9 bases agree with TRBD1. The CDR3 is made up of 17 amino acids. Germline CDR1 SGDLS, CDR2 YYNGEE. With V trimmed by 4 bases and J by 0 bases, 8 bases remained unmatched. CDR3 protein: CASSTGQGLSSGNTIYF. CDR3 nucleotide sequence: TGTGCCAGCAGCACGGGACAGGGATTGAGCTCTGGAAACACCATATATTTT.

This chain joins TRBV20-1 and TRBJ1-2; D not resolved. In germline, CDR1 is DFQATT, CDR2 SNEGSKA (reference sequence). The CDR3 covers 13 residues. V gave up 0 bases and J gave up 3 bases, with 8 bases separating them. CDR3 sequence (DNA): TGCAGTGCTAGAGATCCCAGAGACTATGGCTACACCTTC. Encoded protein: CSARDPRDYGYTF.

At least ten counts were recorded for this clonotype. The rearrangement uses TRBV29-1 and TRBJ2-5; 7 positions match TRBD1. This CDR3 spans 12 amino acids. Trimming cost V 2 bases and J 5 bases; bases outside gene matches: 2. Germline V gene data show CDR1 as SQVTM and CDR2 as ANQGSEA. The CDR3 loop reads CSVERGQETQYF. CDR3 DNA: TGCAGCGTTGAAAGGGGGCAGGAGACCCAGTACTTC.

The rearrangement joins TRBV7-3 to TRBJ2-7; TRBD1 matches 9 bases. With V trimmed by 5 bases and J by 2 bases, 7 bases remained unmatched. The V gene's germline CDR1 is SGHTA and CDR2 FQGTGA. There are 15 residues in the CDR3. The CDR3 loop is CASSLGQGPTYEQYF. The CDR3 DNA is TGTGCCAGCAGCCTGGGACAGGGACCGACCTACGAGCAGTACTTC.

The V call is TRBV5-6, the J call TRBJ2-5; 14 bases are a match to TRBD2. This CDR3 spans 18 amino acids. Trimming took 2 bases from V and 0 from J; bases not matched to a gene: 6. CDR1 and CDR2 from the germline V gene are SGHDT and YYEEEE. The CDR3 loop reads CASSFLGLAGADQETQYF. The CDR3 region has the DNA TGTGCCAGCAGCTTCTTGGGACTAGCGGGGGCCGACCAAGAGACCCAGTACTTC.

In the case of this clonotype: At one of its ends the junction is not consistent with the germline gene, which may arise from a read error. V and J are TRBV7-7 and TRBJ2-1, with no clear D. Germline-derived CDR1 and CDR2 are SSHAT and FNYEAQ (reference sequence). This CDR3 is built from 15 residues. The CDR3 is CASSLTEGAYNEQFF. The CDR3 DNA is TGTGCTAGCAGCTTAACAGAAGGAGCCTACAATGAGCAGTTCTTC. The complete variable domain, with remaining parts taken from reference TRBV7-7 and TRBJ2-1, reads GAGVSQSPRYKVTKRGQDVTLRCDPISSHATLYWYQQALGQGPEFLTYFNYEAQPDKSGLPSDRFSAERPEGSISTLTIQRTEQRDSAMYRCASSLTEGAYNEQFFGPGTRLTVL.

This chain links TRBV9 with TRBJ1-1; no definite D call. The CDR3 extends over 13 amino acids. Germline V gives CDR1 SGDLS, CDR2 YYNGEE. V was shortened by 0 bases and J by 4 bases, with 7 bases between the two germline ends. CDR3 nucleotide sequence: TGTGCCAGCAGCGTAGCCCTTGTCACTGAAGCTTTCTTT. It specifies CASSVALVTEAFF.